The 8 T cell receptor beta chains reported below all come from one sample, sequenced in a study of early T cells in non-severe SARS-CoV-2 infection. TCRdb re-derived calls from the 5' RACE reads in MiXCR, one entry per CDR3 protein. The table includes more than 85,000 distinct CDR3 sequences, around 16% detected once. The material sequenced was whole blood. The source is an adult who was a healthcare worker with PCR-confirmed SARS-CoV-2 infection or an uninfected control (not recorded which).

Concerning this clonotype itself: Compared with germline, one end of the junction differs, possibly owing to a read error. V is TRBV7-2 and J is TRBJ2-4; D perhaps matches TRBD2 (6 bases). This CDR3 comprises 12 residues. The V gene's germline CDR1 is SGHTA and CDR2 FQGNSA. The CDR3 sequence is CASSPTGLPPNF. The CDR3 coding sequence is TGTGCCAGCAGCCCCACGGGACTCCCCCCGAACTTC.

V is TRBV28 and J is TRBJ1-2; D remains ambiguous. CDR1 and CDR2 (germline): MDHEN, SYDVKM. This CDR3 comprises 13 residues. V lost 3 bases and J lost 2, with 7 bases in between. The CDR3 region is CASSLFVNYGYTF. The CDR3 DNA reads TGTGCCAGCAGTTTGTTCGTAAACTATGGCTACACCTTC.

This clonotype occurred a few times. V is TRBV12-3 or TRBV12-4 and J is TRBJ1-1, with D possibly matching TRBD1 (5 bases). Trimming removed 5 bases from V and 2 bases from J, with 18 bases in between. The CDR3 runs to 16 residues. CDR3 protein: CASSLSWGPRNTEAFF. DNA of the CDR3: TGTGCCAGCAGTCTGAGTTGGGGACCGCGAAACACTGAAGCTTTCTTT.

There are a few counts of this clonotype. This chain links TRBV25-1 with TRBJ1-2; 7 nucleotides align to TRBD1. The V segment lost 7 bases and the J segment 5 bases; nucleotides outside the gene matches: 13. Germline values: CDR1 MGHDK, CDR2 SYGVNS. The CDR3 has 15 amino acids. CDR3 coding DNA: TGTGCCAGCACCATTTCCGGGACAGACAGTTATGGCTACACCTTC. Translation: CASTISGTDSYGYTF.

The chain employs TRBV3-1 and TRBJ2-3; 9 positions match TRBD1. The germline gives CDR1 LGHDT, CDR2 YNNKEL (reference sequence). The V and J ends lost 1 base and 4 bases, in that order; junction bases with no gene match: 6. The length of the CDR3 is 16 residues. As DNA, the CDR3 is TGTGCCAGCAGCCAAGCGGGGACAGGGAGCTCAGATACGCAGTATTTT. Translation: CASSQAGTGSSDTQYF.

This clonotype occurred a few times. The chain uses TRBV19 and TRBJ2-5, with 13 bases aligning to TRBD2. Germline CDR1 and CDR2: LNHDA and SQIVND (reference sequence). After removal of 1 base from V and 5 bases from J, the junction contained 13 bases not matched to a gene. The CDR3 length is 19 residues. CDR3 protein: CASSIAERAGLAGVETQYF. In DNA, the CDR3 is TGTGCCAGTAGTATAGCCGAGAGAGCCGGACTAGCGGGAGTGGAGACCCAGTACTTC.

CDR3 sequence: CASSPMGQGGTEAFF. The CDR3 DNA is TGTGCCAGCTCACCTATGGGACAGGGGGGGACTGAAGCTTTCTTT. The gene calls are TRBV18 and TRBJ1-1; the match to TRBD1 covers 11 bases. The CDR3 extends over 15 amino acids. The ends lost 3 bases at V and 5 bases at J; junction bases unmatched: 5. Germline-derived CDR1 and CDR2 are KGHSH and LQKENI.

This clonotype was recorded a few times. The V and J genes are TRBV28 and TRBJ2-4, with D possibly being TRBD1 (6 bases). With 5 bases removed from V and 2 bases from J, the gap between germline ends came to 16 bases. This CDR3 region has 16 residues. CDR1 MDHEN and CDR2 SYDVKM come from the germline V gene. As DNA, the CDR3 is TGTGCCAGCAGTGGGGTAGGGGGAGCAACCAAAAACATTCAGTACTTC. Its translation is CASSGVGGATKNIQYF.